This TCR beta chain is from a study of cytomegalovirus exposure and HLA in healthy donors. On the study more broadly: The study's early data release held around 85 million unique TCRs from HLA-typed donors.

This clone is a singleton in its sample. Its antigen is currently unknown. It was with 60 Vbeta and 13 Jbeta primers that the PCR ran. Assay used: immunoSEQ multiplex PCR; TCRdb lists only in-frame clones, some missing. The sample yields 170,000 or so clones, 70% to 80% seen once. Study observations and caveats: The classifier was said to identify cytomegalovirus status with high specificity and sensitivity.

The CDR3 has 14 amino acids. Per the germline V gene, CDR1 is SGHRS and CDR2 is YFSETQ. J was trimmed by 3 bases and V by 4 bases; bases with no gene match: 6. The J gene is TRBJ2-7, the V gene TRBV5-1, with 8 bases identical to TRBD1. Sequenced input: PBMCs. The origin of this receptor is a woman between 40 and 55 years old in good health and CMV-seronegative. The DNA for the CDR3 is TGCGCCAGCAGCCCTCGACAGGGGAACTACGAGCAGTACTTC. Residues: CASSPRQGNYEQYF.